Listed below are T cell receptor beta chains from one sample, sequenced in a study of chemoradiotherapy in HPV16-positive cancers. Here immunoSEQ multiplex PCR was the method, and the copy in TCRdb shows in-frame clones only, minus some. The sample consists of 16,000 or so clones, 55% to 75% of them appearing once. Specimen: tumor tissue, collected from a patient who underwent chemoradiotherapy. The source is a human donor with HPV-associated anogenital cancer. CDR3s include the opening cysteine and the closing phenylalanine or tryptophan. The D gene is left open where the match is weak. Size tells how often a clone was seen (once, few, many) or the class of an expanded clone, and some rows leave it out.

>few|TRBJ2-5|.|TRBV5-6
TGTGCCAGCTCCCACCCCGGGGAGGAAGAGACCCAGTACTTC
CASSHPGEEETQYF
>.|TRBJ1-4|TRBD1|TRBV19
TGTGCCAGTAGTACTGGACAGGGCATAAATTATGAAAAACTGTTTTTT
CASSTGQGINYEKLFF
>.|TRBJ1-2|.|TRBV7-8
TGTGCCAGCAGCCTACTGAGAATATCAACAGCTAGATTATTTAACTATGGCTACACCTTC
CASSLLRISTARLFNYGYTF
>.|TRBJ2-1|TRBD1|TRBV10-1
TGCGCCAGCAGTGGGAACCAGGGGGTTGGCTACTACAATGAGCAGTTCTTC
CASSGNQGVGYYNEQFF
>.|TRBJ2-3|.|TRBV7-6
TGTGCCAGCAGCCACCCACGAGGCGGGTCACCTACAGATACGCAGTATTTT
CASSHPRGGSPTDTQYF
>.|TRBJ1-2|TRBD1|TRBV11-3
TGTGCCAGCAGCTTAGAAGGGACAGGGGGCGGCGGCTACACCTTC
CASSLEGTGGGGYTF
>few|TRBJ2-5|.|TRBV4-1
TGCGCCAGCAGCCAAGATCCGAAGACTCAAGCAGTTGGGACCCAGTACTTC
CASSQDPKTQAVGTQYF
>few|TRBJ2-7|.|TRBV6-1
TGTGCCAGCAGGGGCTCCGGCGAGCAGTACTTC
CASRGSGEQYF
>.|TRBJ2-1|.|TRBV15
TGTGCCACCAGCAGAGATCTCAGTAACAATGAGCAGTTCTTC
CATSRDLSNNEQFF
>.|TRBJ1-2|TRBD1|TRBV11-3
TGTGCCAGCAGCTCGGACAGGGCGGGCTATGGCTACACCTTC
CASSSDRAGYGYTF
>.|TRBJ1-4|.|TRBV18
TGTGCCAGCTCACCAGGGGCCCCCGGGGGAAAACTGTTTTTT
CASSPGAPGGKLFF
>.|TRBJ1-2|.|TRBV30
TGTGCCTGGAGCCTTGGACAGTTTTATGGCTACACCTTC
CAWSLGQFYGYTF
>.|TRBJ2-1|.|TRBV5-1
TGCGCCAGCAGCTTGGTGCCCCCGTACAATGAGCAGTTCTTC
CASSLVPPYNEQFF
>.|TRBJ2-3|.|TRBV10-2
TGCGCCAGCAAAGGGGCGGGGGCCCTTACAGATACGCAGTATTTT
CASKGAGALTDTQYF
>.|TRBJ1-5|.|TRBV27
TGTGCCAGCAGTTTACCCGGCCAGCCCCAGCATTTT
CASSLPGQPQHF
>.|TRBJ2-2|.|TRBV6-5
TGTGCCAGCAGGGGGTCGAACACCGGGGAGCTGTTTTTT
CASRGSNTGELFF
>.|TRBJ2-3|TRBD2|TRBV29-1
TGCAGCGTTACGCCTAGCGGGTTGGCAGATACGCAGTATTTT
CSVTPSGLADTQYF
>few|TRBJ1-1|.|TRBV7-7
TGTGCTAGCAGCTTGGACAAGAACACTGAAGCTTTCTTT
CASSLDKNTEAFF
>.|TRBJ2-3|.|TRBV6-1
TGTGCCAGCAGTGAAAAAATTGCGGGGTTCACAGATACGCAGTATTTT
CASSEKIAGFTDTQYF
>.|TRBJ2-7|.|TRBV28
TGTGCCAGCAGTTTTCAGAACTACGAGCAGTACTTC
CASSFQNYEQYF
>.|TRBJ2-1|TRBD2|TRBV7-7
TGTGCTAGCAGCTTACAAGCGGGAGTCGCTTACAATGAGCAGTTCTTC
CASSLQAGVAYNEQFF
>medium-sized|TRBJ1-1|.|TRBV7-3
TGTGCCAGCAGCTTAACAGTCCGGGGTGAAGCTTTCTTT
CASSLTVRGEAFF
>few|TRBJ2-7|.|TRBV11-3
TGTGCCAGCAGCTCCGTCCGGGACACATCCTACGAGCAGTACTTC
CASSSVRDTSYEQYF
>.|TRBJ1-1|TRBD1|TRBV2
TGTGCCAGCACAGGGGGCAAGGAAGCTTTCTTT
CASTGGKEAFF
>few|TRBJ2-2|.|TRBV6-1
TGTGCCAGTGGGGACCTGAACACCGGGGAGCTGTTTTTT
CASGDLNTGELFF
>.|TRBJ2-7|.|TRBV7-2
TGTGCCAGCAGCTGGACAGATCTTCGCGAGCAGTACTTC
CASSWTDLREQYF
>medium-sized|TRBJ1-3|TRBD1|TRBV5-1
TGCGCCAGCAGCCCGGACAGGGGGCCTGGAAACACCATATATTTT
CASSPDRGPGNTIYF
>once|TRBJ1-1|.|TRBV5-5
TGTGCCAGCAGATTTGAGCCGAACACTGAAGCTTTCTTT
CASRFEPNTEAFF
>.|TRBJ1-2|.|TRBV19
TGTGCCAGTAATCAGGGGTTCTATGGCTACACCTTC
CASNQGFYGYTF
>once|TRBJ1-2|TRBD1|TRBV20-1
TGCAGTGCTCCAGGGGGCGGGGGCTACACCTTC
CSAPGGGGYTF
>.|TRBJ2-7|.|TRBV2
TGTGCCAGCAGTGATTTTGGTTTTAGCGAGCAGTACTTC
CASSDFGFSEQYF
>few|TRBJ1-2|.|TRBV9
TGTGCCAGCAGCGTGTCTGCTGACAGCGACAACTATGGCTACACCTTC
CASSVSADSDNYGYTF
>.|TRBJ2-7|.|TRBV6-1
TGTGCCAGCAGTGAACCCGGAGCGGAGGAGCAGTACTTC
CASSEPGAEEQYF
>.|TRBJ2-3|TRBD2|TRBV5-1
TGCGCCAGCAGCTTCTCCCTAGCGGGGGGTGAAGATACGCAGTATTTT
CASSFSLAGGEDTQYF
>.|TRBJ1-2|.|TRBV9
TGTGCCAGCAGCGCTCCCGAGGGGAACTATGGCTACACCTTC
CASSAPEGNYGYTF
>.|TRBJ2-2|.|TRBV11-2
TGTGCCAGCAGCTGGGGACGAGGCCGTGACACCGGGGAGCTGTTTTTT
CASSWGRGRDTGELFF
>.|TRBJ2-7|.|TRBV7-2
TGTGCCAGCAGCTTAGCGGACGAGCAGTACTTC
CASSLADEQYF
>.|TRBJ2-3|TRBD2|TRBV7-2
TGTGCCAGCAGTCTGAGCGGGAGTGGAGATACGCAGTATTTT
CASSLSGSGDTQYF
>few|TRBJ2-1|TRBD1|TRBV5-1
TGCGCCAGCAAGTTAGGACAGGTATTCGATGAGCAGTTCTTC
CASKLGQVFDEQFF
>.|TRBJ2-2|.|TRBV6-5
TGTGCCATCGGGGACCCTTACACCGGGGAGCTGTTTTTT
CAIGDPYTGELFF
>.|TRBJ1-3|.|TRBV19
TGTGCCAGTAGTATAAGCGCGAGCTCTGGAAACACCATATATTTT
CASSISASSGNTIYF
>.|TRBJ2-7|.|TRBV7-3
TGTGCCAGCAGCTTAGTCAGGGATGGCGAGCAGTACTTC
CASSLVRDGEQYF
>.|TRBJ1-2|.|TRBV2
TGTGCCAGCAGTGAAAGGCAGATCTATGGCTATGGCTACACCTTC
CASSERQIYGYGYTF
>.|TRBJ2-5|.|TRBV7-9
TGTGCCAGCAGCCTTCAAGGGGAGACCCAGTACTTC
CASSLQGETQYF
>.|TRBJ1-5|.|TRBV2
TGTGCCAGCAGGGAGACAACCGGCCAGCCCCAGCATTTT
CASRETTGQPQHF
>.|TRBJ1-5|.|TRBV4-1
TGCGCCAGCAGCCAAGGTGCTGTTCCGGGTAAATTTCTCGCAAGCAATCAGCCCCAGCATTTT
CASSQGAVPGKFLASNQPQHF
>once|TRBJ2-7|.|TRBV28
TGTGCCAGCAGCATTTCCGACTACGAGCAGTACTTC
CASSISDYEQYF
>few|TRBJ2-3|TRBD2|TRBV11-3
TGTGCCAGCAGCCCTGCGGGGGGTGGGCCAGATACGCAGTATTTT
CASSPAGGGPDTQYF
>.|TRBJ1-6|.|TRBV6-1
TGTGCCAGCAGTGAACTGTATGATTCACCCCTCCACTTT
CASSELYDSPLHF
>.|TRBJ2-5|.|TRBV6-1
TGTGCCAGCAGTGAACAGCGGCGACCCCAAGAGACCCAGTACTTC
CASSEQRRPQETQYF
>.|TRBJ2-1|.|TRBV6-1
TGTGCCAGCAGTGCCTCCGGGGGCTCTAGCGGGCAGTTCTTC
CASSASGGSSGQFF
>.|TRBJ2-5|TRBD2|TRBV18
TGTGCCAGCTCATGGGGACTAACTCAAGAGACCCAGTACTTC
CASSWGLTQETQYF
>.|TRBJ2-7|TRBD2|TRBV6-5
TGTGCCAGCAGTCCCGGACTAGCACCCTACGAGCAGTACTTC
CASSPGLAPYEQYF
>.|TRBJ2-7|TRBD1|TRBV19
TGTGCCAGTAGTGAGGGATCCGGGACAGGGGACTACGAGCAGTACTTC
CASSEGSGTGDYEQYF
>medium-sized|TRBJ2-7|.|TRBV13
TGTGCCAGCAGCTCAACCTCCTACGAGCAGTACTTC
CASSSTSYEQYF
>.|TRBJ1-6|TRBD1|TRBV11-2
TGTGCCAGCAGCTCGGACAGGGGAGTCAGGACCCTTGGCTTT
CASSSDRGVRTLGF
>.|TRBJ2-3|.|TRBV11-2
TGTGCCAGCAGCTTATCCGCGGGGGCCGGCGGCACAGATACGCAGTATTTT
CASSLSAGAGGTDTQYF
>few|TRBJ2-7|.|TRBV4-1
TGCGCCAGCAGCTACTCCTCGACCAGCTACGAGCAGTACTTC
CASSYSSTSYEQYF
>.|TRBJ2-3|.|TRBV9
TGTGCCAGCAGCGTAGCGGGGGCCGACCTGAGCACAGATACGCAGTATTTT
CASSVAGADLSTDTQYF